This T cell receptor (beta chain) was sequenced in a study of blood T cells in healthy people across ages. The draw of peripheral blood yielded ten milliliters from each donor. V was cut by 3 bases and J by 0 bases, with 10 bases left in between. From germline, CDR1 is SGHTA and CDR2 FQGNSA. The CDR3 loop spans 15 amino acids. A second about 6 to 12 cycle PCR used barcoded and J-beta primers. TCRdb called the 5' RACE reads again in MiXCR, with one record for every CDR3 protein. The sample has 1.5 million to 2 million distinct CDR3 sequences; 28% are singletons. The V and J genes are TRBV7-2 and TRBJ2-3; D is unresolved. The sample comprised blood. The TCR was taken from a young woman in good health. The CDR3 reads CASSFNSGSTDTQYF. In nucleotides, the CDR3 is TGTGCCAGCAGCTTTAACAGTGGAAGCACAGATACGCAGTATTTT. Together with reference TRBV7-2 and TRBJ2-3, the CDR3 gives the full variable domain: GAGVSQSPSNKVTEKGKDVELRCDPISGHTALYWYRQSLGQGLEFLIYFQGNSAPDKSGLPSDRFSAERTGGSVSTLTIQRTQQEDSAVYLCASSFNSGSTDTQYFGPGTRLTVL.